The entry that follows covers one T cell receptor (beta chain) sequence. Its antigen is unidentified. The CDR3 has 13 residues. Per germline, CDR1 SEHNR and CDR2 FQNEAQ (reference sequence). Between the trimmed V and J ends, which lost 1 base and 10 bases, there was a span of 11 bases. The data belong to a study of T cells after yellow fever vaccination. Template switching by 5'RACE produced TCR cDNA, adding a universal primer site and UMIs. One entry per CDR3 protein, called by TCRdb with MiXCR from the 5' RACE reads. Here the sample spans about 170,000 distinct CDR3 sequences, roughly 6.2% being singletons. Findings and limits, study-wide: The booster saw the reappearance of most primary-vaccination clones (roughly 95% CD4, 70% to 90% CD8).

The chain carries TRBV7-9 and TRBJ1-5, with no clear D. This receptor was identified in a man aged 18 to 30 who received the YFV17D yellow fever vaccine. Sequenced here: CD4+ T cells sorted from PBMCs, sampled on the day of the first yellow fever vaccination. Here the CDR3 reads CASSLGPNRPQHF. In DNA form, the CDR3 reads TGTGCCAGCAGCTTAGGGCCCAACCGTCCCCAGCATTTT.